This T cell receptor (beta chain) was identified in a study of shared clonotypes between healthy human individuals. Study in general: Per donor, three plates held CD4 naive cells, three held CD4 memory, two held CD8 naive and one held CD8 memory.

Notes on this clone: Its cognate antigen is unknown.

CDR1 is SGHTA and CDR2 is FQGTGA in the germline V gene. CDR3 length equals 16 residues. The V gene end was trimmed by 5 bases and the J gene end by 4 bases; junction bases not matched to a gene: 10. Overall study findings and caveats: Lower generation probabilities were found for non-shared clonotypes than for those shared by all four donors.

TCRdb's table, derived via immunoSEQ multiplex PCR, lists solely in-frame clones and lacks some. This table has 2 million to 2.5 million clones, more than 85% appearing once. The sequence derives from a man in his late teens or twenties in good health. Some clones in this sample may be carry-over from other donors' samples. The specimen sequenced was naive CD4+ T cells from PBMCs. Subset indicated: CD45RA+ positively selected. The rearrangement links TRBV7-3 to TRBJ2-5; 10 bases map to TRBD2. CDR3 DNA sequence: TGTGCCAGCAGCCTGATGGCTAGCGGGAGATTAGAGACCCAGTACTTC. Its translation: CASSLMASGRLETQYF.